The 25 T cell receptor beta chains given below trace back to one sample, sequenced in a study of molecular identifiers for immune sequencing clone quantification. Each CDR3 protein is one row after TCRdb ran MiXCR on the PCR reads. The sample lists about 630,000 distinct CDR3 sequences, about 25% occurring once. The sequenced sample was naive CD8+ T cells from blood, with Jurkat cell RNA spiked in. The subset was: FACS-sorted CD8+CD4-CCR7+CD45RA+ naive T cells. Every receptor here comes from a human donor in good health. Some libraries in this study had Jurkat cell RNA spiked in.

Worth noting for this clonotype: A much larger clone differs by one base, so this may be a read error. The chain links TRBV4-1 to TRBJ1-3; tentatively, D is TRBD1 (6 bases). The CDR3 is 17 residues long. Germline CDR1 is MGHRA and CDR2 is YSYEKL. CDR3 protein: CASGQEGVTDSGNTIYF. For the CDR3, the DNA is TGCGCCAGCGGCCAAGAGGGGGTTACCGACTCTGGAAACACCATATATTTT.

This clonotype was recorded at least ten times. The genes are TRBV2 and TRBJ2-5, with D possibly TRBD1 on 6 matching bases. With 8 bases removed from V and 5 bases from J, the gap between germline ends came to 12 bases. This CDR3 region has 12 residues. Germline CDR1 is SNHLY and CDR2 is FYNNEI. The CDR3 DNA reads TGTGCCAGCGGACAGTGGCCCGAGACCCAGTACTTC. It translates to CASGQWPETQYF.

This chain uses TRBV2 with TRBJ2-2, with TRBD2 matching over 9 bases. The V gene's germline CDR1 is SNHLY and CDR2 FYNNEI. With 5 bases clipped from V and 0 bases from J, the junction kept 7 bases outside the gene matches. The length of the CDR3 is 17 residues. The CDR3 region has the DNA TGTGCCAGCAGTTCGGTTAGCGGGAGTCCGAACACCGGGGAGCTGTTTTTT. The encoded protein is CASSSVSGSPNTGELFF.

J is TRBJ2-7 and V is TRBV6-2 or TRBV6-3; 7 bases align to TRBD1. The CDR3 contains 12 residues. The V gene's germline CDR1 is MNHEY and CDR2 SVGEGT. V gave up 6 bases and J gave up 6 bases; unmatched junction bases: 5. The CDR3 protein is CASRPTGVEQYF. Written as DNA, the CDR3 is TGTGCCAGCAGGCCAACAGGGGTCGAGCAGTACTTC.

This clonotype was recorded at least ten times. The CDR3 is CASSLGGGNTEAFF. In DNA, the CDR3 is TGCGCCAGCAGCTTGGGCGGGGGAAACACTGAAGCTTTCTTT. V gene TRBV5-1 combines with J gene TRBJ1-1, with D possibly matching TRBD1 (5 bases). The V gene lost 0 bases and the J gene lost 2 bases, with 8 bases spanning the gap. The CDR3 has 14 amino acids. Germline V lookup: CDR1 SGHRS, CDR2 YFSETQ.

The CDR3: CASSQVEGFAAGGRQDTQYF. The CDR3 DNA reads TGCGCCAGCAGCCAAGTAGAAGGGTTTGCGGCGGGAGGGCGTCAAGATACGCAGTATTTT. This rearrangement joins TRBV4-1 to TRBJ2-3, with 9 bases identical to TRBD2. The germline V gene has CDR1 MGHRA and CDR2 YSYEKL. With 1 base clipped from V and 5 bases from J, the junction kept 19 bases outside the gene matches. CDR3 length equals 20 residues.

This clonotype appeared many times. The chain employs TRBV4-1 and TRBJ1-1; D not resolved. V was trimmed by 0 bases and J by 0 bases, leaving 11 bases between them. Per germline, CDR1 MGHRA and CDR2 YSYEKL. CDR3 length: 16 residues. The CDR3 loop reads CASSQDFSRMNTEAFF. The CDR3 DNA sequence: TGCGCCAGCAGCCAAGATTTTTCCCGCATGAACACTGAAGCTTTCTTT.

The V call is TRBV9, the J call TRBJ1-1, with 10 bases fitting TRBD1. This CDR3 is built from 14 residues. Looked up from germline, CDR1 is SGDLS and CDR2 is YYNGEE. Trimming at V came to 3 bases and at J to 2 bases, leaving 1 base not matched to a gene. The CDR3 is CASSGTGGNTEAFF. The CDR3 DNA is TGTGCCAGCAGCGGGACAGGGGGAAACACTGAAGCTTTCTTT.

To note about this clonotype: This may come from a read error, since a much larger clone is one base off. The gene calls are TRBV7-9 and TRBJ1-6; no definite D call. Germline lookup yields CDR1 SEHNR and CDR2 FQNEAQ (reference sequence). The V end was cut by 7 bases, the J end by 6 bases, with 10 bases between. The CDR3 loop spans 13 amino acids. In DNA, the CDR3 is TGTGCCAGCACCGCCCCAACTAATTCACCCCTCCACTTT. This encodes CASTAPTNSPLHF.

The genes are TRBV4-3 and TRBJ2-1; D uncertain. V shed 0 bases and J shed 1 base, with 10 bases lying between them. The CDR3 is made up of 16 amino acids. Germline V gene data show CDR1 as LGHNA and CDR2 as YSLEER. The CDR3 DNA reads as TGCGCCAGCAGCCAAGATCGCGTCCCGTCCTACAATGAGCAGTTCTTC. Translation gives CASSQDRVPSYNEQFF.

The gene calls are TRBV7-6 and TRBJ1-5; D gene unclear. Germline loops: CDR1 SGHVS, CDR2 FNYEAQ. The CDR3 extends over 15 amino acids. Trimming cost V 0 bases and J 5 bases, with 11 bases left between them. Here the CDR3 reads CASSLALGSHQPQHF. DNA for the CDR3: TGTGCCAGCAGCTTAGCGTTGGGCAGCCATCAGCCCCAGCATTTT. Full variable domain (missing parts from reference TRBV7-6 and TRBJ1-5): GAGVSQSPRYKVTKRGQDVALRCDPISGHVSLYWYRQALGQGPEFLTYFNYEAQQDKSGLPNDRFSAERPEGSISTLTIQRTEQRDSAMYRCASSLALGSHQPQHFGDGTRLSIL.

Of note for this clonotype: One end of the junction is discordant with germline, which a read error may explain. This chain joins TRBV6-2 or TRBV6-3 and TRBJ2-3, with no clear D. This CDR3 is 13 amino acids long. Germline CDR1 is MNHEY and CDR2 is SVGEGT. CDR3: CACSWVSTDTQYF. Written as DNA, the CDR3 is TGTGCCTGCAGTTGGGTGAGCACAGATACGCAGTATTTT.

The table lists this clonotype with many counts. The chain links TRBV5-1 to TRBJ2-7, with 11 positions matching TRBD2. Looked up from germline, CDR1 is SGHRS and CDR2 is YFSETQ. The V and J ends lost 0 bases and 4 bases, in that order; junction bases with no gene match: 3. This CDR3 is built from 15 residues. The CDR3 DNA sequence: TGCGCCAGCAGCTTGGTGTTAGCGGGAGGGTACGAGCAGTACTTC. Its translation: CASSLVLAGGYEQYF.

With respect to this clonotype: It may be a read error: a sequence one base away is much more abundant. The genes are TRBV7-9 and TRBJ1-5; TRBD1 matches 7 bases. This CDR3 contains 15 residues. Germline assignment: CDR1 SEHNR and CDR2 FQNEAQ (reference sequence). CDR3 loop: CSSSGGTESNQPQHF. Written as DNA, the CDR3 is TGTTCCAGCAGCGGAGGGACAGAAAGCAATCAGCCCCAGCATTTT. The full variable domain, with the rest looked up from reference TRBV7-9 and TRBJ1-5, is DTGVSQNPRHKITKRGQNVTFRCDPISEHNRLYWYRQTLGQGPEFLTYFQNEAQLEKSRLLSDRFSAERPKGSFSTLEIQRTEQGDSAMYLCSSSGGTESNQPQHFGDGTRLSIL.

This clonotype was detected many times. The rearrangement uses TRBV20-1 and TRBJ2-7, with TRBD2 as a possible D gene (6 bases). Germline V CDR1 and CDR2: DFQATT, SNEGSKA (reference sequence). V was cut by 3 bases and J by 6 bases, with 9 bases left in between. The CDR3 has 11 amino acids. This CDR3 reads CSARLEGEQYF. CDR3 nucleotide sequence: TGCAGTGCTAGGTTGGAGGGCGAGCAGTACTTC.

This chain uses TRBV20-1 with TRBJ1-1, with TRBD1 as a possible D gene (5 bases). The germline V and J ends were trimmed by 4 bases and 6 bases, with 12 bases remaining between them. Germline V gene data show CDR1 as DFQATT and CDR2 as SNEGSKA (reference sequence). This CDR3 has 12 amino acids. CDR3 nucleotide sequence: TGCAGTGCTAAGGGGACTAACGCTGAAGCTTTCTTT. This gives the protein CSAKGTNAEAFF.

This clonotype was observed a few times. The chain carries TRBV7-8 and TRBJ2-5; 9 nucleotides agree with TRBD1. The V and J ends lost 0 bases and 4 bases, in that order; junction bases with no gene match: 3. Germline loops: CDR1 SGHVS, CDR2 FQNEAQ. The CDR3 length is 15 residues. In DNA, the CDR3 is TGTGCCAGCAGCTTAGCGGGACAGGGAGGAGAGACCCAGTACTTC. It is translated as CASSLAGQGGETQYF.

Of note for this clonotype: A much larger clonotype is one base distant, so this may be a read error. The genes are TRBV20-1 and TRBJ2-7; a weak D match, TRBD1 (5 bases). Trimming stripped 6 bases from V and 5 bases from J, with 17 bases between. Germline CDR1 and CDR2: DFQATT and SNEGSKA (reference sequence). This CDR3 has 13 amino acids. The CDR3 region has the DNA TGCAGTGCCCGGGCCAGGGATACTAACGAGCAGTACTTC. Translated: CSARARDTNEQYF.

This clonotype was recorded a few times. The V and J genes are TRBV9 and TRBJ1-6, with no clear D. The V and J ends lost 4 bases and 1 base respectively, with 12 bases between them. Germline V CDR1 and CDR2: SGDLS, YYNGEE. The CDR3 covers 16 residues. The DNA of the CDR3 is TGTGCCAGCAGCCCCTGGGAAGATTCCTATAATTCACCCCTCCACTTT. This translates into CASSPWEDSYNSPLHF.

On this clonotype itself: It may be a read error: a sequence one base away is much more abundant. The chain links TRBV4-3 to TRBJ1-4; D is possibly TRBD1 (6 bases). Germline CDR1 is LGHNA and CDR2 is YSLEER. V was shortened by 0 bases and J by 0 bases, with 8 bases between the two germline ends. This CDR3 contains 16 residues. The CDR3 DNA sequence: TGCGCCAGCAGCCAAGAGCGGACAGCAACTAATGAAAAACTGTTTTTT. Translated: CASSQERTATNEKLFF.

The CDR3 here is CASSLTEGDGQFF. The DNA of the CDR3 is TGTGCCAGCAGTCTCACGGAGGGCGATGGGCAGTTCTTC. This chain joins TRBV28 and TRBJ2-1, with D possibly matching TRBD2 (6 bases). CDR1 and CDR2 from the germline V gene are MDHEN and SYDVKM. This CDR3 is 13 amino acids long. V was pared by 5 bases and J by 12 bases, with 17 bases between.

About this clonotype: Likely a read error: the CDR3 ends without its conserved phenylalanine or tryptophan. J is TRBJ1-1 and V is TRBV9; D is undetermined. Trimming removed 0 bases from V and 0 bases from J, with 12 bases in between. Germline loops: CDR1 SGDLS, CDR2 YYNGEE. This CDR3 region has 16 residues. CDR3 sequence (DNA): TGTGCCAGCAGCGTAGTAGAGGGCTCCATGAACACTGAAGCTTTCTAT. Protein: CASSVVEGSMNTEAFY.

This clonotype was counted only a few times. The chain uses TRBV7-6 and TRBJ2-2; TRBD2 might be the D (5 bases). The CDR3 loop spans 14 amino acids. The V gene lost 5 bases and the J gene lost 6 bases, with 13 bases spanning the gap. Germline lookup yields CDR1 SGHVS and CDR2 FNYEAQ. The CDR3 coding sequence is TGTGCCAGCAGCGCAGGACTGGGGTCCGGGGAGCTGTTTTTT. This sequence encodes CASSAGLGSGELFF.

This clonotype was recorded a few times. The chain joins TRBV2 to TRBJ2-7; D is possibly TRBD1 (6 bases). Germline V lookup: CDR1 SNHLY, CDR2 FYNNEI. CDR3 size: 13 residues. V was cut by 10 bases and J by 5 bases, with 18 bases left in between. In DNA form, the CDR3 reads TGTGCCATCCCCACGCTGGGGGCAAACGAGCAGTACTTC. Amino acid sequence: CAIPTLGANEQYF.

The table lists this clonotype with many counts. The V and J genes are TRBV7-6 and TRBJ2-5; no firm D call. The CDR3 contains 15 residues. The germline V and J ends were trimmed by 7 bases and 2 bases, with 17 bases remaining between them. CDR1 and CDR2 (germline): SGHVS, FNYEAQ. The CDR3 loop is CASNLRSGSQETQYF. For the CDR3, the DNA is TGTGCCAGCAATTTACGATCGGGCAGTCAAGAGACCCAGTACTTC.